Described below is a single T cell receptor (beta chain) sequence and its context. The antigen remains undetermined. The ends were cut back, 2 bases at V and 4 bases at J, with 9 bases in the middle. Germline V lookup: CDR1 GTSNPN, CDR2 SVGIG (reference sequence). This CDR3 region has 13 residues. The primer mix had 60 Vbeta and 13 Jbeta primers. The method was immunoSEQ multiplex PCR; TCRdb's version includes in-frame clones alone and lacks a portion of them. This sample has about 110,000 clones, with roughly four fifths found just once. This sample was taken from a study of cytomegalovirus exposure and HLA in healthy donors. Study-level findings and limits: For TCR beta chains, V- and J-gene trimming was later linked to a missense DCLRE1C variant. At a 0.05 false discovery rate, a later analysis found roughly 17,000 TCR beta sequences to be associated with HLA alleles.

The chain has TRBV30 and TRBJ1-5; D possibly corresponds to TRBD1 (5 bases). Sequenced input: PBMCs. The sequence derives from a man aged 25-40 years in good health and CMV-seropositive. In DNA form, the CDR3 reads TGTGCCTGGAGTAGGGGAAGAAATCAGCCCCAGCATTTT. Translating gives CAWSRGRNQPQHF.